The T cell receptor beta chain described here comes from a study of blood T cell repertoires in COVID-19. As for the study in general: Collection of acute and convalescent COVID-19 samples took place in the United States, Italy and Spain.

This CDR3 comprises 14 residues. Trimming pared 3 bases from V and 3 bases from J, leaving 9 bases between. The germline gives CDR1 LNHNV, CDR2 YYDKDF (reference sequence). TCRdb keeps only in-frame clones here, not all; method: immunoSEQ multiplex PCR. The table includes around 79,000 clones, 85% to 90% detected once. Material: peripheral blood. The sequence derives from a man between 65 and 85 years old with active or convalescent COVID-19. The J gene is TRBJ1-5, the V gene TRBV15; no definite D call. The CDR3 spells CATSSAWANQPQHF. CDR3 nucleotide sequence: TGTGCCACCAGCAGCGCCTGGGCCAATCAGCCCCAGCATTTT.